This entry describes one T cell receptor beta chain. What it recognizes is unknown. The sample originates from a study of T cells in Graves' hyperthyroidism and ophthalmopathy. Regarding the study as a whole: In blood, most of the thyroid clonotypes expanded above 0.001 were also present.

Each patient was aged 18 to 65 and had newly diagnosed hyperthyroidism of under 2 months' duration. Diagnostic decisions used clinical symptoms, serum thyroxine and TRAb, thyroid ultrasound and orbital computed tomography. The PBMCs were sourced from fresh peripheral blood (about 9.7 ml). The germline V and J ends were trimmed by 10 bases and 8 bases, with 23 bases remaining between them. CDR1 LNHDA and CDR2 SQIVND come from the germline V gene (reference sequence). The CDR3 has 14 amino acids. TCR beta CDR3 regions were amplified from RNA transcripts. In the first-round RT-PCR of the TCR CDR3, the HTBI primer set was used. TCRdb passed the multiplex PCR reads through MiXCR, listing each CDR3 protein once. The sample shows about 320,000 distinct CDR3 sequences, around 16% of them seen only once.

The sample taken for sequencing was blood. This sequence was found in a man aged 25 to 45 with Graves' hyperthyroidism. V is TRBV19 and J is TRBJ1-2, with D perhaps TRBD1 (6 bases). In DNA form, the CDR3 reads TGTGCCATTAAAATCGGACAGTCGGAGGGAGGCTACACCTTC. Its translation is CAIKIGQSEGGYTF.